A selection of T cell receptor beta chains follows, all from one sample in a study of T cells in Graves' hyperthyroidism and ophthalmopathy. MiXCR, applied by TCRdb to the multiplex PCR reads, yields one record per CDR3 protein. The sample has around 480,000 distinct CDR3 sequences; around 15% are singletons. What was sequenced was blood. The receptors shown here come from a woman between 18 and 30 years old with Graves' hyperthyroidism. CDR3s include the opening cysteine and the closing phenylalanine or tryptophan. D genes are given only for firm matches. Where a row states a size, it is once, few, many or the class of an expanded clone; other rows omit it.

size | J | D | V | CDR3 | DNA
many | TRBJ1-3 | - | TRBV3-1 | CASSPNRDSGNTIYF | TGTGCCAGCAGCCCCAACAGGGACTCTGGAAACACCATATATTTT
many | TRBJ2-3 | - | TRBV5-1 | CASSMTPYPSTDTQYF | TGCGCCAGCAGCATGACCCCATACCCTAGCACAGATACGCAGTATTTT
many | TRBJ1-1 | - | TRBV14 | CASSQGFHTEAFF | TGTGCCAGCAGCCAAGGCTTTCACACTGAAGCTTTCTTT
many | TRBJ2-2 | TRBD2 | TRBV3-1 | CASSSRSTSANTGELFF | TGTGCCAGCAGTTCCCGATCGACTAGCGCGAACACCGGGGAGCTGTTTTTT
many | TRBJ2-1 | - | TRBV14 | CASSQTNPGRRYRELSYNEQFF | TGTGCCAGCAGCCAAACCAACCCGGGACGGAGGTACCGGGAACTCTCCTACAATGAGCAGTTCTTC
- | TRBJ1-1 | TRBD1 | TRBV13 | CASSSDRVTEAFF | TGTGCCAGCAGCTCAGACAGGGTCACTGAAGCTTTCTTT
- | TRBJ1-2 | TRBD1 | TRBV27 | CASGNRGGSYGYTF | TGTGCCAGCGGGAACAGGGGTGGTAGCTATGGCTACACCTTC
- | TRBJ1-1 | - | TRBV20-1 | CGRAGARGDTEAFF | TGCGGCAGGGCGGGGGCGAGGGGGGACACTGAAGCTTTCTTT
few | TRBJ2-2 | TRBD2 | TRBV6-1 | CASSSGRGYTGELFF | TGTGCCAGCAGTAGCGGGAGGGGCTACACCGGGGAGCTGTTTTTT
many | TRBJ1-2 | TRBD1 | TRBV27 | CASTPRWQGGGYTF | TGTGCCAGCACCCCCAGGTGGCAGGGGGGCGGCTACACCTTC
many | TRBJ2-1 | - | TRBV24-1 | CATSDSGLAYNEQFF | TGTGCCACCAGTGATTCAGGGTTGGCCTACAATGAGCAGTTCTTC
- | TRBJ2-1 | TRBD1 | TRBV3-1 | CASSPDGTGVYEQFF | TGTGCCAGCAGCCCCGATGGGACAGGGGTATATGAGCAGTTCTTC
- | TRBJ2-2 | - | TRBV27 | CASRPGQNTGELFF | TGTGCCAGCAGACCTGGACAGAACACCGGGGAGCTGTTTTTT
- | TRBJ2-1 | TRBD1 | TRBV6-9 | CASSYSGQGYNEQFF | TGTGCCAGCAGTTATTCGGGACAGGGCTACAATGAGCAGTTCTTC
- | TRBJ2-5 | TRBD2 | TRBV9 | CASSVVGGRGYQETQYF | TGTGCCAGCAGCGTAGTAGGCGGGAGGGGGTACCAAGAGACCCAGTACTTC
- | TRBJ2-4 | - | TRBV6-2/TRBV6-3 | CASGGDNGIQYF | TGTGCCAGCGGAGGGGACAACGGCATTCAGTACTTC
few | TRBJ1-4 | TRBD1 | TRBV29-1 | CSVALPGQSNEKLFF | TGCAGCGTTGCGCTCCCGGGACAGTCTAATGAAAAACTGTTTTTT
few | TRBJ2-3 | TRBD2 | TRBV6-1 | CASSAGLAGDSTDTQYF | TGTGCCAGCAGCGCGGGACTAGCGGGAGACAGCACAGATACGCAGTATTTT
- | TRBJ1-2 | TRBD1 | TRBV12-3/TRBV12-4 | CAGSQRTGNYGYTF | TGTGCCGGCAGCCAAAGGACAGGGAACTATGGCTACACCTTC
- | TRBJ1-1 | TRBD1 | TRBV20-1 | CSARDSGTGRNTEAFF | TGCAGTGCTAGAGATTCTGGGACAGGGAGGAACACTGAAGCTTTCTTT
few | TRBJ1-6 | TRBD1 | TRBV4-1 | CASSQAYRGAYNSPLHF | TGCGCCAGCAGCCAAGCATACAGGGGGGCCTATAATTCACCCCTCCACTTT
few | TRBJ1-5 | TRBD1 | TRBV19 | CASSIRSQQGARQPQHF | TGTGCCAGTAGTATACGTTCTCAACAGGGGGCACGTCAGCCCCAGCATTTT
few | TRBJ2-3 | - | TRBV11-1 | CASSLWQGSTDTQYF | TGTGCCAGCAGCTTGTGGCAGGGAAGCACAGATACGCAGTATTTT
many | TRBJ1-1 | TRBD1 | TRBV11-3 | CASSSPGTADAFF | TGTGCCAGCAGCTCGCCCGGGACAGCTGACGCTTTCTTT
- | TRBJ1-5 | - | TRBV18 | CASSPRSKTEYSNQPQHF | TGTGCCAGCTCACCTAGATCTAAGACAGAGTATAGCAATCAGCCCCAGCATTTT